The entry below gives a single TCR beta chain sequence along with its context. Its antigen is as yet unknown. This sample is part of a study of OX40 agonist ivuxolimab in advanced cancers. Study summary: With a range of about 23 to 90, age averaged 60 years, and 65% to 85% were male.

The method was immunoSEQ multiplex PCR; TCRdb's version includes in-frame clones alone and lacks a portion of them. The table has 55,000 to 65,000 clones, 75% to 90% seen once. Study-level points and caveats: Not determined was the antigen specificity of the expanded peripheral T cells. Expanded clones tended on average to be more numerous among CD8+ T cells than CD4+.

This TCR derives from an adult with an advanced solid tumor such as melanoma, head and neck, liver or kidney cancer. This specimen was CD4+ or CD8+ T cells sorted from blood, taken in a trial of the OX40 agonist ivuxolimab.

CDR3 sequence: CAITAGTGGYGYTF. Here the CDR3 DNA reads TGTGCCATCACTGCCGGGACAGGGGGCTATGGCTACACCTTC. This chain joins TRBV10-3 and TRBJ1-2; 11 bases fit TRBD1. V was clipped by 7 bases and J by 4 bases; unmatched bases: 5. The length of the CDR3 is 14 residues. Germline assignment: CDR1 ENHRY and CDR2 SYGVKD.